Below are 3 T cell receptor beta chains sequenced from a single sample in a study of cytomegalovirus exposure and HLA in healthy donors. Amplification used 60 Vbeta primers and 13 Jbeta primers. Generated by immunoSEQ multiplex PCR, the TCRdb table keeps only in-frame clones and is missing some. The sample gives some 170,000 clones, roughly 76% of which show up once; around 4.7% is in the top ten. Sequenced material: PBMCs. These receptors were taken from a young woman in good health and CMV-seropositive.

The CDR3 DNA follows: TGTGCCAGCAGCTTAATCGCTCTTGGACTCCAAGAGACCCAGTACTTC. It translates to CASSLIALGLQETQYF. This sequence joins TRBV7-9 and TRBJ2-5, with D possibly matching TRBD2 (5 bases). Germline loops: CDR1 SEHNR, CDR2 FQNEAQ (reference sequence). The CDR3 loop spans 16 amino acids. V was trimmed by 2 bases and J by 1 base, leaving 14 bases between them.

The chain recombines TRBV4-2 with TRBJ1-4, with TRBD1 identical over 7 bases. The ends lost 0 bases at V and 8 bases at J; junction bases unmatched: 12. Germline V gives CDR1 LGHNA, CDR2 YNFKEQ. The CDR3 spans 17 residues. The CDR3 loop reads CASSQDLVGSGGEKLFF. CDR3 coding DNA: TGTGCCAGCAGCCAAGATCTTGTAGGGTCAGGGGGAGAAAAACTGTTTTTT.

This clone was seen only a few times. This chain connects TRBV5-1 to TRBJ2-7; D is perhaps TRBD1 (7 bases). Trimming took 0 bases from V and 7 from J, leaving 14 bases between them. Germline V gene sequence: CDR1 SGHRS, CDR2 YFSETQ. This CDR3 contains 14 residues. The CDR3, as DNA: TGCGCCAGCAGCTTGGTGGCCAGGGGGAGGGAGCAGTACTTC. This sequence encodes CASSLVARGREQYF.